One and the same sample provided the 31 T cell receptor beta chains below, sequenced in a study of CD8+CD57+ T cells in acquired aplastic anemia. TCR beta VDJ and CDR3 profiles were obtained from a genomic DNA template. TCRdb analysed the reads with MiXCR anew, one entry per CDR3 protein. The sample lists roughly 80,000 distinct CDR3 sequences; roughly two thirds were seen once. Sequenced patients had shown CD8+CD57+ cell expansion by flow cytometry. Sequencing was done on a sample of sorted CD4+, CD8+, or CD8+CD57+ T cells (not recorded which) from PBMCs. These receptors were obtained from a human donor with aplastic anemia.

The chain employs TRBV15 and TRBJ2-5; 12 nucleotides agree with TRBD2. This CDR3 contains 15 residues. The germline CDR1 and CDR2 sequences are LNHNV and YYDKDF (reference sequence). Trimming removed 1 base from V and 3 bases from J; junction bases left unmatched: 0. This CDR3 is CATSRGLAGEETQYF. CDR3 coding DNA: TGTGCCACCAGCAGAGGACTAGCGGGAGAAGAGACCCAGTACTTC.

The chain joins TRBV7-2 to TRBJ2-2, with D tentatively TRBD1 or TRBD2 (5 bases each). CDR1 is SGHTA and CDR2 is FQGNSA in the germline V gene. Trimming removed 3 bases at V and 6 bases at J, with 11 bases between. The CDR3 is 14 amino acids. CDR3 DNA: TGTGCCAGCAGCTTTCAGGGCGGGTCCGGGGAGCTGTTTTTT. Translated: CASSFQGGSGELFF. Full variable domain (remainder filled in from reference TRBV7-2 and TRBJ2-2): GAGVSQSPSNKVTEKGKDVELRCDPISGHTALYWYRQSLGQGLEFLIYFQGNSAPDKSGLPSDRFSAERTGGSVSTLTIQRTQQEDSAVYLCASSFQGGSGELFFGEGSRLTVL.

The CDR3 nucleotides are TGCAGCGTTGGGCAGGGGGCGATGAACACTGAAGCTTTCTTT. Translated: CSVGQGAMNTEAFF. The chain is built from TRBV29-1 and TRBJ1-1; TRBD1 matches 8 bases. The CDR3 contains 14 residues. Trimming at V came to 4 bases and at J to 0 bases, leaving 4 bases not matched to a gene. CDR1 is SQVTM and CDR2 is ANQGSEA in the germline V gene.

The chain is built from TRBV20-1 and TRBJ2-3; D call uncertain. Germline values: CDR1 DFQATT, CDR2 SNEGSKA (reference sequence). The CDR3 spans 12 residues. V lost 4 bases and J lost 0, with 5 bases in between. The CDR3 sequence: CSATTSTDTQYF. The CDR3 nucleotides read TGCAGTGCTACCACTAGCACAGATACGCAGTATTTT.

This clonotype was detected only a few times. This chain links TRBV7-2 with TRBJ1-6, with no clear D. The V gene lost 7 bases and the J gene lost 10 bases, with 11 bases spanning the gap. Germline CDR1 SGHTA, CDR2 FQGNSA. The CDR3 is 12 residues long. The CDR3 nucleotides read TGTGCCAGCACCCGAGAGGAGTCACCCCTCCACTTT. Translated, it gives CASTREESPLHF.

This clonotype has only one observation. The rearrangement links TRBV10-3 to TRBJ2-7; D may be TRBD1 (6 bases). V lost 5 bases and J 0 bases, leaving 11 bases between the germline ends. CDR3 size: 14 residues. Germline values: CDR1 ENHRY, CDR2 SYGVKD. This CDR3 reads CAISRTESSYEQYF. CDR3 nucleotide sequence: TGTGCCATCAGTCGGACAGAGAGCTCCTACGAGCAGTACTTC.

CDR3 nucleotide sequence: TGCGCCAGTATGACAGGCCGCTACGAGCAGTACTTC. Its protein is CASMTGRYEQYF. The chain is built from TRBV10-2 and TRBJ2-7; maybe TRBD1 (6 bases). This CDR3 is built from 12 residues. Germline-derived CDR1 and CDR2 are WSHSY and SAAADI. Deletions cut 9 bases from V and 3 bases from J, with 12 bases between.

The chain employs TRBV7-9 and TRBJ1-1; weak D call: TRBD1 (5 bases). CDR1 and CDR2 (germline): SEHNR, FQNEAQ (reference sequence). The germline V and J ends were trimmed by 5 bases and 1 base, with 8 bases remaining between them. CDR3 size: 13 residues. The DNA of the CDR3 is TGTGCCAGCAGCGGAAGGGGGAACACTGAAGCTTTCTTT. Its protein product is CASSGRGNTEAFF.

The chain uses TRBV5-1 and TRBJ2-3; 7 bases agree with TRBD1. The V gene's germline CDR1 is SGHRS and CDR2 YFSETQ. V shed 6 bases, J shed 0 bases, and the junction held 7 bases outside the gene matches. The CDR3 runs 15 residues. The CDR3 DNA reads TGCGCCAGCACAACCGGGACAGCGAGCACAGATACGCAGTATTTT. Protein: CASTTGTASTDTQYF.

The gene calls are TRBV9 and TRBJ1-6; D unresolved. Germline V lookup: CDR1 SGDLS, CDR2 YYNGEE. V was cut by 0 bases and J by 0 bases, with 10 bases left in between. The CDR3 loop spans 17 amino acids. This CDR3 reads CASSVEGVSSYNSPLHF. The DNA for the CDR3 is TGTGCCAGCAGCGTAGAGGGCGTTAGCTCCTATAATTCACCCCTCCACTTT.

The V and J genes are TRBV30 and TRBJ2-7; 7 nucleotides match TRBD2. The V segment lost 1 base and the J segment 6 bases; nucleotides outside the gene matches: 6. The CDR3 runs to 13 residues. Germline lookup yields CDR1 GTSNPN and CDR2 SVGIG (reference sequence). The CDR3 nucleotides read TGTGCCTGGAGTGGACGGGGGGTGTCCGAGCAGTACTTC. Translation: CAWSGRGVSEQYF.

This clonotype was seen a handful of times. The J gene is TRBJ2-7, the V gene TRBV10-1; D unresolved. V was clipped by 6 bases and J by 5 bases, with 11 bases between them. From germline, CDR1 is WNHNN and CDR2 SYGVQD (reference sequence). The CDR3 covers 12 residues. The CDR3 reads CASRGYVHEQYF. In DNA form, the CDR3 reads TGCGCCAGCAGGGGGTACGTCCACGAGCAGTACTTC.

This chain uses TRBV14 with TRBJ1-1, with TRBD1 as a possible D gene (6 bases). Trimming took off 4 bases at V and 8 bases at J, with 11 bases between the two ends. This CDR3 comprises 12 residues. CDR1 and CDR2 from the germline V gene are SGHDN and FVKESK. CDR3 region: CASSLGQGEAFF. DNA of the CDR3: TGTGCCAGCAGCCTGGGACAAGGAGAAGCTTTCTTT.

The chain carries TRBV6-1 and TRBJ1-5; TRBD1 aligns across 9 bases. V gave up 6 bases and J gave up 7 bases; unmatched junction bases: 10. Germline V gene sequence: CDR1 MNHNS, CDR2 SASEGT. This CDR3 contains 15 residues. Here the CDR3 reads CASRLGQGMWQPQHF. The CDR3 region has the DNA TGTGCCAGCAGACTGGGACAGGGAATGTGGCAGCCCCAGCATTTT.

V usage is TRBV15 and J usage is TRBJ1-2, with 9 bases aligning to TRBD1. V lost 1 base to trimming and J lost 6 bases; unmatched junction nucleotides: 6. CDR1 LNHNV and CDR2 YYDKDF come from the germline V gene (reference sequence). CDR3 length: 15 residues. CDR3 protein: CATSRGDREWDGYTF. The CDR3 DNA sequence: TGTGCCACCAGCAGAGGGGACAGGGAGTGGGATGGCTACACCTTC. Full variable domain (remainder filled in from reference TRBV15 and TRBJ1-2): DAMVIQNPRYQVTQFGKPVTLSCSQTLNHNVMYWYQQKSSQAPKLLFHYYDKDFNNEADTPDNFQSRRPNTSFCFLDIRSPGLGDTAMYLCATSRGDREWDGYTFGSGTRLTVV.

The V call is TRBV7-8, the J call TRBJ1-2; TRBD1 matches 7 bases. Losses at the gene ends were 1 base for V and 8 bases for J; bases not matched to a gene: 7. Germline-derived CDR1 and CDR2 are SGHVS and FQNEAQ. The CDR3 loop spans 14 amino acids. CDR3 protein: CASSLEQGSRGYTF. The CDR3, as DNA: TGTGCCAGCAGCTTAGAACAGGGGTCACGGGGCTACACCTTC.

The chain combines TRBV12-3 or TRBV12-4 with TRBJ2-1, with D tentatively TRBD1 or TRBD2 (5 bases each). V was cut by 8 bases and J by 2 bases, with 19 bases left in between. The CDR3 contains 16 residues. The CDR3: CASGPFGDPTYNEQFF. The CDR3 DNA follows: TGTGCCAGCGGCCCCTTCGGGGACCCCACCTACAATGAGCAGTTCTTC.

The chain links TRBV30 to TRBJ2-7; 8 nucleotides agree with TRBD2. V was pared by 7 bases and J by 0 bases, with 5 bases of the junction left unmatched. The CDR3 consists of 13 residues. CDR1 is GTSNPN, CDR2 SVGIG, per germline (reference sequence). CDR3 protein: CAFRTSPSYEQYF. CDR3 nucleotides: TGTGCCTTCAGGACTAGCCCCTCCTACGAGCAGTACTTC.

The rearrangement links TRBV20-1 to TRBJ1-2; D might be TRBD1 (6 bases). The CDR3 is 13 residues long. V was clipped by 5 bases and J by 8 bases, with 18 bases between them. CDR1 is DFQATT and CDR2 is SNEGSKA in the germline V gene (reference sequence). CDR3 in amino acids: CSAGLSGVGGYTF. Here the CDR3 DNA reads TGCAGTGCTGGCCTTTCAGGGGTGGGGGGCTACACCTTC.

This clonotype was seen only once. The chain is built from TRBV10-1 and TRBJ2-7; D might be TRBD1 (6 bases). The germline CDR1 and CDR2 sequences are WNHNN and SYGVQD (reference sequence). Trimming removed 2 bases at V and 3 bases at J, with 14 bases between. The CDR3 runs to 15 residues. The CDR3 sequence: CASSEHRDTIYEQYF. CDR3 coding DNA: TGCGCCAGCAGTGAGCACCGGGACACGATCTACGAGCAGTACTTC.

The chain has TRBV24-1 and TRBJ1-4; 7 bases align to TRBD1. This CDR3 is 15 amino acids long. Per germline, CDR1 KGHDR and CDR2 SFDVKD. Trimming cost V 10 bases and J 0 bases; bases outside gene matches: 7. In DNA, the CDR3 is TGTGCCACATCGGGACAGAGCTCAACTAATGAAAAACTGTTTTTT. This codes for CATSGQSSTNEKLFF.

A remark on this clonotype: A read error may account for a junction end that differs from germline. The chain links TRBV4-1 to TRBJ1-1; D not certain. The germline CDR1 and CDR2 sequences are MGHRA and YSYEKL. This CDR3 has 15 amino acids. The CDR3 loop is CASSQESGVNTEAFF. The CDR3 DNA is TGTGCCAGCAGCCAAGAGTCCGGAGTGAACACTGAAGCTTTCTTT.

V and J are TRBV10-3 and TRBJ2-3, with a weak D call TRBD1 (6 bases). Trimming shortened V by 7 bases and J by 4 bases, and 18 bases separated the two germline ends. This CDR3 spans 15 amino acids. Per the germline V gene, CDR1 is ENHRY and CDR2 is SYGVKD. The CDR3 region is CAITKGTSKADTQYF. The CDR3 region has the DNA TGTGCCATCACAAAAGGGACATCAAAGGCAGATACGCAGTATTTT.

This sequence joins TRBV2 and TRBJ1-1, with TRBD1 identical over 10 bases. The CDR3 extends over 14 amino acids. The ends lost 6 bases at V and 6 bases at J; junction bases unmatched: 7. CDR1 is SNHLY and CDR2 is FYNNEI in the germline V gene. The CDR3 spells CASSRQGAISEAFF. The CDR3 nucleotides are TGTGCCAGCAGCAGACAGGGGGCAATCTCTGAAGCTTTCTTT.

The chain carries TRBV7-8 and TRBJ1-4; D may be TRBD1 (6 bases). This CDR3 has 15 residues. V was shortened by 4 bases and J by 0 bases, with 9 bases between the two germline ends. Looked up from germline, CDR1 is SGHVS and CDR2 is FQNEAQ. The CDR3 sequence: CASSSDSATNEKLFF. DNA for the CDR3: TGTGCCAGCAGCTCGGACAGCGCAACTAATGAAAAACTGTTTTTT. The full variable domain, rest sourced from reference TRBV7-8 and TRBJ1-4, is GAGVSQSPRYKVAKRGQDVALRCDPISGHVSLFWYQQALGQGPEFLTYFQNEAQLDKSGLPSDRFFAERPEGSVSTLKIQRTQQEDSAVYLCASSSDSATNEKLFFGSGTQLSVL.

The V gene is TRBV19, the J gene TRBJ1-6; 9 bases line up with TRBD1. The CDR3 has 15 amino acids. Trimming removed 7 bases from V and 6 bases from J; junction bases left unmatched: 7. CDR1 LNHDA and CDR2 SQIVND come from the germline V gene (reference sequence). In DNA form, the CDR3 reads TGTGCCAGTACCCCGACAGGGGGAGGTAATTCACCCCTCCACTTT. Its protein product is CASTPTGGGNSPLHF.

The chain uses TRBV19 and TRBJ1-5; D is perhaps TRBD1 (6 bases). Per germline, CDR1 LNHDA and CDR2 SQIVND (reference sequence). Trimming removed 1 base from V and 5 bases from J, with 12 bases in between. The CDR3 covers 15 residues. The CDR3, as DNA: TGTGCCAGTAGTATAGGAGGGGGGTATTATCAGCCCCAGCATTTT. This codes for CASSIGGGYYQPQHF.

Comments on this clonotype: One end of the junction is discordant with germline, which a read error may explain. The chain employs TRBV7-3 and TRBJ1-5, with a weak D call TRBD1 (6 bases). Germline-derived CDR1 and CDR2 are SGHTA and FQGTGA. This CDR3 comprises 13 residues. CDR3 DNA sequence: TGCGCCAGCAGCCCCAACAGGGACCAGCCCCAGCATTTT. Encoded protein: CASSPNRDQPQHF.

This rearrangement joins TRBV20-1 to TRBJ1-2, with D possibly being TRBD1 (6 bases). Germline CDR1 DFQATT, CDR2 SNEGSKA (reference sequence). CDR3 length: 13 amino acids. Between the trimmed V and J ends, which lost 4 bases and 4 bases, there was a span of 13 bases. This CDR3 reads CSATDSGIYGYTF. The DNA of the CDR3 is TGCAGTGCTACGGACAGTGGGATCTATGGCTACACCTTC.

This clonotype has just a few counts. CDR3 sequence (DNA): TGTGCCAGCAGCTTAGGGGGCGCCGACACTGAAGCTTTCTTT. Translating it yields CASSLGGADTEAFF. J is TRBJ1-1 and V is TRBV11-3; tentatively, D is TRBD1 (5 bases). The V gene's germline CDR1 is SGHNT and CDR2 YENEEA. The CDR3 is 14 residues long. Deletions cut 1 base from V and 3 bases from J, with 9 bases between.

This clonotype was recorded at least ten times. The J gene is TRBJ1-3, the V gene TRBV5-1; D uncertain. The CDR3 is 15 amino acids. Trimming took off 4 bases at V and 0 bases at J, with 11 bases between the two ends. Germline V gene lookup returns CDR1 SGHRS and CDR2 YFSETQ. The CDR3 bases are TGCGCCAGCAGCGTACCCCTGAGCTCTGGAAACACCATATATTTT. Its protein product is CASSVPLSSGNTIYF.